The T cell receptor (beta chain) under discussion was sequenced for a study of blood T cell repertoires in COVID-19. The CDR3 sequence is 15 residues long. The V gene's germline CDR1 is SGHRS and CDR2 YFSETQ. V gave up 3 bases and J gave up 8 bases, with 18 bases separating them. Sequencing used immunoSEQ multiplex PCR; TCRdb keeps in-frame clones, though not all of them. The sample lists about 150,000 clones, 75% to 90% occurring once. This chain links TRBV5-1 with TRBJ2-1, with D possibly matching TRBD2 (7 bases). This TCR derives from a man aged 55 to 69 with acute or convalescent COVID-19. Sequenced: peripheral blood. CDR3 protein: CASSSGGQKGDEQFF. CDR3 DNA: TGCGCCAGCAGCTCGGGGGGACAAAAGGGCGATGAGCAGTTCTTC.